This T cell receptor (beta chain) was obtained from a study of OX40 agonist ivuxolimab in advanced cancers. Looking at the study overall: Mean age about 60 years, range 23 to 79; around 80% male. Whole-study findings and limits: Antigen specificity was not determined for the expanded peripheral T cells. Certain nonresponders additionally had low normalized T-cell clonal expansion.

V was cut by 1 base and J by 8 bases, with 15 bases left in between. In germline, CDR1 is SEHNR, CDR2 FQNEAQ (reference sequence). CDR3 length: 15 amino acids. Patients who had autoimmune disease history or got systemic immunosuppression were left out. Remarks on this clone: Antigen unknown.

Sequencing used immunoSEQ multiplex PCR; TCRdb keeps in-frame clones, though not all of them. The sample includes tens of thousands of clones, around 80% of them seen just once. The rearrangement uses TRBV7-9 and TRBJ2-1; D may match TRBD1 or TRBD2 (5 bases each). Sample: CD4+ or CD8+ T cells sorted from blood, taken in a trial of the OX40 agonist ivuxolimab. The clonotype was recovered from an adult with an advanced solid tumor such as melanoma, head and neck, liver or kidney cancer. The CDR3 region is CASSLGATLGDEQFF. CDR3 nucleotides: TGTGCCAGCAGCTTAGGAGCTACCCTGGGGGATGAGCAGTTCTTC. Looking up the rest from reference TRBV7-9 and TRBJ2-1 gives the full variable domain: DTGVSQNPRHKITKRGQNVTFRCDPISEHNRLYWYRQTLGQGPEFLTYFQNEAQLEKSRLLSDRFSAERPKGSFSTLEIQRTEQGDSAMYLCASSLGATLGDEQFFGPGTRLTVL.